This TCR beta chain emerged from a study of T cell changes during pregnancy in multiple sclerosis. Only in-frame clones appear in the TCRdb table, and some are missing; sequencing was by immunoSEQ multiplex PCR. The sample lists around 31,000 clones, 93% occurring once. J was trimmed by 6 bases and V by 4 bases; bases with no gene match: 9. The CDR3 runs to 15 residues. Looked up from germline, CDR1 is SGHNT and CDR2 is YYREEE (reference sequence). This chain connects TRBV5-4 to TRBJ2-1; 8 nucleotides align to TRBD1. The source material was CD4+ T cells from peripheral blood mononuclear cells, sampled in the second trimester of pregnancy. This TCR was sampled from a female donor with multiple sclerosis, enrolled in a pregnancy study. The CDR3: CASSLGQVASNEQFF. CDR3 coding DNA: TGTGCCAGCAGCCTGGGACAGGTCGCGTCCAATGAGCAGTTCTTC. Complete variable domain (other parts from reference TRBV5-4 and TRBJ2-1): ETGVTQSPTHLIKTRGQQVTLRCSSQSGHNTVSWYQQALGQGPQFIFQYYREEENGRGNFPPRFSGLQFPNYSSELNVNALELDDSALYLCASSLGQVASNEQFFGPGTRLTVL.